The 20 T cell receptor beta chains presented below share a single source sample, sequenced in a study of vaccination effects on CD4 cells after COVID-19 (dated by TCRdb to between 2022 and 2023). The antigens of these receptors remain unknown. After 10 days of culture, CD4+ T cells were isolated with the EasySep CD4+ T cell isolation kit. Convalescent patients had PCR-confirmed SARS-CoV-2 infection between March and December 2020, before Alpha, Beta and Delta variants emerged in the United States. Each participant received two doses of an mRNA SARS-CoV-2 vaccine, either BNT162b2 or mRNA-1273. Receptor amplification or capture employed the immunoSEQ multiplex PCR assay. TCRdb obtained this table from immuneACCESS and retained in-frame rearrangements with V and J assigned. These tables miss some clones; where compared with another copy, unresolved V genes account for less than half of the shortfall, and the remainder is unexplained. The sample contains tens of thousands of clones, about 70% of them found a single time. The ten largest account for approximately 5.6% of the sample.

Specimen: CD4+ T cells from PBMCs cultured without peptide, collected after COVID-19 vaccination. Receptors originate from a human donor who had a prior SARS-CoV-2 infection.

The genes are TRBV13 and TRBJ2-7; TRBD2 matches at 9 bases. Trimming cost V 5 bases and J 4 bases; bases outside gene matches: 9. The germline V gene encodes CDR1 PRHDT and CDR2 FYEKMQ (reference sequence). CDR3 size: 15 residues. The CDR3 DNA sequence: TGTGCCAGCAGCGCCCAAGCGGGAGGTGGTTACGAGCAGTACTTC. Residues: CASSAQAGGGYEQYF.

This sequence joins TRBV6-5 and TRBJ1-3; D ambiguous. The germline V and J ends were trimmed by 7 bases and 0 bases, with 10 bases remaining between them. The CDR3 loop spans 14 amino acids. The germline gives CDR1 MNHEY, CDR2 SVGAGI. Here the CDR3 reads CASIRQSSGNTIYF. In DNA form, the CDR3 reads TGTGCCAGCATAAGGCAGAGCTCTGGAAACACCATATATTTT.

The J gene is TRBJ1-2, the V gene TRBV4-1, with D maybe TRBD1 (5 bases). CDR3 length: 15 amino acids. The germline gives CDR1 MGHRA, CDR2 YSYEKL. The V and J ends lost 0 bases and 4 bases respectively, with 12 bases between them. CDR3 DNA sequence: TGCGCCAGCAGCCAAGAAGGCGGGACGCCCTATGGCTACACCTTC. It encodes CASSQEGGTPYGYTF.

The rearrangement uses TRBV11-1 and TRBJ2-4; D call uncertain. The CDR3 runs 15 residues. V was shortened by 4 bases and J by 1 base, with 11 bases between the two germline ends. From germline, CDR1 is SGHAT and CDR2 FQDESV (reference sequence). The CDR3 nucleotides are TGTGCCAGCAGCTCCCCCGGTTCGGCCAAAAACATTCAGTACTTC. As protein: CASSSPGSAKNIQYF.

In this sample, this clone turned up a few times. The chain carries TRBV18 and TRBJ1-2; no clear D. The V gene lost 6 bases and the J gene lost 0 bases, with 11 bases spanning the gap. The CDR3 runs 14 residues. Germline CDR1 and CDR2: KGHSH and LQKENI. CDR3 DNA: TGTGCCAGCTCGGGAACCGGGACTAACTATGGCTACACCTTC. This codes for CASSGTGTNYGYTF.

This clone showed up just once. The rearrangement links TRBV12-3 or TRBV12-4 to TRBJ2-2, with no clear D. V was pared by 3 bases and J by 3 bases, with 2 bases between. This CDR3 comprises 12 residues. CDR3 DNA sequence: TGTGCCAGCAGTTTTTACACCGGGGAGCTGTTTTTT. This gives the protein CASSFYTGELFF.

The chain recombines TRBV5-6 with TRBJ2-7; perhaps TRBD1 as D (6 bases). The germline V gene encodes CDR1 SGHDT and CDR2 YYEEEE. V was clipped by 1 base and J by 6 bases, with 17 bases between them. The CDR3 contains 15 residues. CDR3 protein: CASSLQGYGRSEQYF. For the CDR3, the DNA is TGTGCCAGCAGCTTGCAGGGGTATGGCCGGAGCGAGCAGTACTTC.

The chain links TRBV20-1 to TRBJ2-5; 8 bases are shared with TRBD2. This CDR3 spans 11 amino acids. The germline V gene encodes CDR1 DFQATT and CDR2 SNEGSKA (reference sequence). CDR3 coding DNA: TGCGCCGGGCTAGCGGGAGAGACCCAGTACTTC. Protein sequence: CAGLAGETQYF.

Only a few counts were recorded for this clone. The chain's CDR3 is CASSQPARGAREQFF. CDR3 DNA: TGCGCCAGCAGCCAACCTGCTCGGGGGGCGAGAGAGCAGTTCTTC. The chain couples TRBV4-1 to TRBJ2-1; TRBD2 is a possible D gene (7 bases). CDR1 and CDR2 from the germline V gene are MGHRA and YSYEKL. The V and J ends lost 2 bases and 10 bases respectively, with 18 bases between them. The CDR3 extends over 15 amino acids.

This clone was observed a few times. V usage is TRBV9 and J usage is TRBJ2-3; D unresolved. Germline V gives CDR1 SGDLS, CDR2 YYNGEE. Deletions cut 3 bases from V and 8 bases from J, with 13 bases between. The CDR3 has 13 residues. CDR3 DNA: TGTGCCAGCAGCGGAGGAACTGGATCTACGCAGTATTTT. Amino acid sequence: CASSGGTGSTQYF.

DNA of the CDR3: TGTGCCAGCAGCTTGAGTCTAGCGGGAGTGGGTGAGCAGTTCTTC. Its translation is CASSLSLAGVGEQFF. The chain carries TRBV11-2 and TRBJ2-1; 10 bases are shared with TRBD2. Trimming at V came to 3 bases and at J to 9 bases, leaving 8 bases not matched to a gene. Germline CDR1 is SGHAT and CDR2 is FQNNGV. The CDR3 contains 15 residues.

The chain has TRBV9 and TRBJ1-2, with D unresolved. V dropped 0 bases and J dropped 4 bases, with 10 bases sitting between them. Per germline, CDR1 SGDLS and CDR2 YYNGEE. The CDR3 is 14 amino acids. The CDR3 DNA is TGTGCCAGCAGCGTAGTTCCGGGGAGCTATGGCTACACCTTC. Its translation: CASSVVPGSYGYTF.

The V gene is TRBV5-1, the J gene TRBJ2-1; tentative D call: TRBD2 (6 bases). Germline V gives CDR1 SGHRS, CDR2 YFSETQ. V dropped 7 bases and J dropped 4 bases, with 18 bases sitting between them. This CDR3 comprises 15 residues. CDR3 nucleotides: TGCGCCAGCTTAGCTCGTCCGGGAGTGTACAATGAGCAGTTCTTC. Its translation: CASLARPGVYNEQFF.

The J gene is TRBJ1-6, the V gene TRBV11-3; 7 bases agree with TRBD1. V gave up 5 bases and J gave up 0 bases; unmatched junction bases: 4. Germline V gives CDR1 SGHNT, CDR2 YENEEA. This CDR3 comprises 16 residues. The CDR3 DNA is TGTGCCAGCAGCATACAGGGGAGCTCCTATAATTCACCCCTCCACTTT. It encodes CASSIQGSSYNSPLHF.

The chain combines TRBV10-3 with TRBJ2-3, with D possibly matching TRBD1 (6 bases). This CDR3 contains 17 residues. CDR1 and CDR2 (germline): ENHRY, SYGVKD. Trimming took 3 bases from V and 0 from J, leaving 16 bases between them. The DNA for the CDR3 is TGTGCCATCAGTGACCAACGGGGACACCCAAGCACAGATACGCAGTATTTT. The encoded protein is CAISDQRGHPSTDTQYF.

The V and J genes are TRBV7-2 and TRBJ1-1; no clear D. Germline V CDR1 and CDR2: SGHTA, FQGNSA. The CDR3 extends over 13 amino acids. V lost 4 bases to trimming and J lost 0 bases, with 6 bases between them. The CDR3 here is CASSSRLNTEAFF. The CDR3 DNA follows: TGTGCCAGCAGCTCCAGACTGAACACTGAAGCTTTCTTT.

The gene calls are TRBV4-3 and TRBJ2-2; D is ambiguous. CDR1 LGHNA and CDR2 YSLEER come from the germline V gene. The CDR3 is 15 residues long. V lost 0 bases and J lost 0, with 5 bases in between. CDR3 region: CASSQDTPNTGELFF. CDR3 nucleotide sequence: TGCGCCAGCAGCCAAGACACCCCGAACACCGGGGAGCTGTTTTTT.

The rearrangement links TRBV13 to TRBJ1-1; a weak D match, TRBD1 (5 bases). Deletions cut 5 bases from V and 5 bases from J, with 15 bases between. CDR1 PRHDT and CDR2 FYEKMQ come from the germline V gene (reference sequence). The CDR3 is 14 amino acids. CDR3 coding DNA: TGTGCCAGCAGCGACAGCAGGGTTGGAACTGAAGCTTTCTTT. Protein sequence: CASSDSRVGTEAFF.

This rearrangement joins TRBV3-1 (or the pseudogene TRBV3-2) to TRBJ2-3; TRBD2 is a possible D gene (6 bases). The CDR3 is 22 residues long. Trimming took off 4 bases at V and 0 bases at J, with 32 bases between the two ends. CDR1 and CDR2 (germline): LGHDT, YNNKEL (reference sequence). The CDR3 DNA reads TGTGCCAGCAGCCCAGCCCCGGACTACCACCTCCTCTTCGGTGCTAGCACAGATACGCAGTATTTT. It specifies CASSPAPDYHLLFGASTDTQYF.

The chain carries TRBV5-1 and TRBJ2-1, with D hard to call. Germline loops: CDR1 SGHRS, CDR2 YFSETQ. The CDR3 length is 15 residues. V lost 3 bases to trimming and J lost 2 bases, with 12 bases between them. CDR3 nucleotides: TGCGCCAGCAGCTCCCTTCGGGCGACCTACAATGAGCAGTTCTTC. Translation: CASSSLRATYNEQFF.